Listed here is a single TCR beta chain. This clonotype appeared many times. What antigen it recognizes has not been identified. Per-base qualities were not stored, and no clone one base away is much larger. The source of the sample is a study of neurological immune-mediated disorders (dated by TCRdb to the late 2010s). Background for the entire study: The study compared peripheral blood TCR-beta repertoires of HTLV-I-associated myelopathy (HAM/TSP) patients, multiple sclerosis patients and healthy controls using UMI-based sequencing. Longitudinal samples, technical triplicates and paired sorted CD4+ and CD8+ T-cell subsets, alongside PBMC samples, were included among the approximately 100 TCR-beta libraries. The cohort was made up of approximately 69 subjects, consisting of 15 or so HAM/TSP patients, roughly 35 multiple sclerosis patients and 20 healthy controls.

Results the study describes overall, beyond this receptor: No identical CDR3 amino acid sequences were shared among expanded clones across subjects, suggesting private TCR-beta repertoires in all groups. TCR clonal expansion was greatest in HAM/TSP patients and smallest in MS patients, who ranked below even healthy controls.

cDNA synthesis used template-switch 5'RACE with a primer carrying a 10-nucleotide random unique molecular identifier tagging each TCR transcript. Each sequencing run produced over 160 million TCR-beta sequences covering 15-18 subjects. The RNeasy kit was used to extract total RNA. The KAPA Real-time Library Amplification kit was used to amplify TCR-beta VDJ regions with primers targeting the TCR constant region and the 5'RACE anchor. Sample indexes and Illumina adaptors were added in a first PCR, and a second PCR then increased library yield. After Ampure bead purification, the TCR product of roughly 650 bp was size-selected on a 2% E-gel SizeSelection system. Before pooling, library quality was checked on a Bioanalyzer, concentration was measured with Qubit, and libraries were quantified with the Kapa Library Quantification kit. Libraries were sequenced paired-end 2 x 150 bp on an Illumina HiSeq 2500. To increase sequence diversity, roughly 24-31% phiX was spiked into each library pool. In the authors' own workflow: The quality-filtered reads were processed with the UMI-based MiGEC pipeline, whose error correction step removed more than 75% of the raw TCR sequences. IMGT germline references were used for aligning VDJ genes, and each clonotype was defined as a unique CDR3 amino acid sequence together with its V-J genes. Clonal expansion, Shannon diversity and CDR3 relatedness were evaluated with VDJtools (CalcPairwiseDistances, ClusterSamples), while phylogenetic trees were built in CLCbio workbench. Clones with at least 8 unique UMIs were defined as expanded, with this threshold being based on coefficient-of-variation modelling across technical triplicates. TCRdb applied fastp at Q25 and MiXCR to the public reads, then kept only in-frame beta chains. Identical CDR3 protein sequences are pooled into one entry, listed with their most common genes and DNA. Clone size and V and J calls follow TCRdb, not the original study. For this sample there are about 36,000 distinct CDR3 sequences; approximately 10% appear just once. Of the sample, 6.6% falls within the top ten clones.

CDR1 is given as SGHRS and CDR2 as YFSETQ, both from the germline V gene. Trimming takes 0 bases from V and 10 bases from J, and the germline ends sit 19 bases apart. From the cysteine up to the phenylalanine, the CDR3 has a length of 15 residues. The CDR3 DNA has 45 bases and is translated from base 1. Libraries from unsorted PBMCs were made from 2 million PBMCs kept in RNAlater at -80 degrees C until RNA extraction. Peripheral blood was subjected to Ficoll-Hypaque density gradient centrifugation to isolate PBMCs, which were then cryopreserved in liquid nitrogen. This TCR was sampled from a woman in her twenties or thirties with HTLV-1-associated myelopathy (HAM/TSP). Sequencing input: PBMCs. The chain links TRBV5-1 with TRBJ1-1; perhaps TRBD1 is the D gene, with 5 bases matching. The CDR3 has the sequence CASSLVLFEGWRAFF. The base sequence is TGCGCCAGCAGCTTGGTTTTGTTTGAGGGGTGGCGAGCTTTCTTT.